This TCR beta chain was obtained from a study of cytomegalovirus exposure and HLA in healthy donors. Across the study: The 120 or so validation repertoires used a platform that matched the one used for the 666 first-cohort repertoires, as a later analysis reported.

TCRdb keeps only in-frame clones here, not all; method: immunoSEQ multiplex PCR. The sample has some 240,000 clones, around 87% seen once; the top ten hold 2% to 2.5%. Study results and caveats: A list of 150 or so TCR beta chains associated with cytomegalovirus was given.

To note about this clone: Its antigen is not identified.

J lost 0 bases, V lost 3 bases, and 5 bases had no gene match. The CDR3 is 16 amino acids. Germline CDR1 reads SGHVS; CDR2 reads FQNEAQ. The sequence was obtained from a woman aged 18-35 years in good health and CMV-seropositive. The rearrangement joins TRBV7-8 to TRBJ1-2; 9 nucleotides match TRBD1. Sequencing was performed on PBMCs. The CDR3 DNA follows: TGTGCCAGCAGCTTGAGGGACAGGGAGGCTAACTATGGCTACACCTTC. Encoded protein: CASSLRDREANYGYTF.